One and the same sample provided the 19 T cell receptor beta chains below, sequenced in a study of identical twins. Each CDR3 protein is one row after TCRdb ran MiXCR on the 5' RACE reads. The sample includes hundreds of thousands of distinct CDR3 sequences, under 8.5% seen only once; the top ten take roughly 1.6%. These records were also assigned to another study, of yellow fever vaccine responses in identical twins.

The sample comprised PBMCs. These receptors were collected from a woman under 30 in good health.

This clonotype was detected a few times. The CDR3 sequence is CASSAKTISYQETQYF. The CDR3, as DNA: TGTGCCAGCAGTGCAAAGACTATATCGTACCAAGAGACCCAGTACTTC. The chain has TRBV25-1 and TRBJ2-5, with D perhaps TRBD2 (5 bases). The V and J ends lost 4 bases and 0 bases respectively, with 15 bases between them. The CDR3 covers 16 residues. Germline assignment: CDR1 MGHDK and CDR2 SYGVNS.

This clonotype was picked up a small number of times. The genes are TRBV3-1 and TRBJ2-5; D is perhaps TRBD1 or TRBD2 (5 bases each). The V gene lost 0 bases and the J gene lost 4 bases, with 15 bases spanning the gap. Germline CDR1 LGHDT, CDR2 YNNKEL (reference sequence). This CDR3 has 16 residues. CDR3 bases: TGTGCCAGCAGCCAAGATAGAGGGGTCTGGAGAGAGACCCAGTACTTC. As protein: CASSQDRGVWRETQYF.

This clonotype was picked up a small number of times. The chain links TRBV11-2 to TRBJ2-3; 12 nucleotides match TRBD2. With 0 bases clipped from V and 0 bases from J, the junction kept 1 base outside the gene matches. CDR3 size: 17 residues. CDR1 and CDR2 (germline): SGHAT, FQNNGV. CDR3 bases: TGTGCCAGCAGCTTAGACGGGACTAGCGGGAGCACAGATACGCAGTATTTT. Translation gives CASSLDGTSGSTDTQYF.

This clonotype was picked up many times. The chain's CDR3 is CASSQRQGGDSPLHF. CDR3 DNA: TGTGCCAGCAGCCAACGACAGGGAGGAGATTCACCCCTCCACTTT. The V and J genes are TRBV3-1 and TRBJ1-6; 7 bases match TRBD1. From germline, CDR1 is LGHDT and CDR2 YNNKEL (reference sequence). The CDR3 has 15 amino acids. The junction had 6 bases not matched to a gene; V was cut back by 2 bases and J by 8 bases.

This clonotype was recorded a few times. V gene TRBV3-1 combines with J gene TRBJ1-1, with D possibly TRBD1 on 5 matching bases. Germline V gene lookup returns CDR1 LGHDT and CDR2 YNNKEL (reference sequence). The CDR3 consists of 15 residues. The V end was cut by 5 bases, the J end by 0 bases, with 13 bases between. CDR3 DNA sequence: TGTGCCAGCAGCGGCCCCGGGACGGTGAACACTGAAGCTTTCTTT. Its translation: CASSGPGTVNTEAFF.

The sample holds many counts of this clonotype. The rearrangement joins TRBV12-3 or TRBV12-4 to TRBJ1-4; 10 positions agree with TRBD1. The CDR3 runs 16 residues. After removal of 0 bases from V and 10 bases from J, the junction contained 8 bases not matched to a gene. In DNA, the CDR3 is TGTGCCAGCAGTTTAGCGTTTAGGACAGGGGGAGGAAAACTGTTTTTT. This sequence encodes CASSLAFRTGGGKLFF.

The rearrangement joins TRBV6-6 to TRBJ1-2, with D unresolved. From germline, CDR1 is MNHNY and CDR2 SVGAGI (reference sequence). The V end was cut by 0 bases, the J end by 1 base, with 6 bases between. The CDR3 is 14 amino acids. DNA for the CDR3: TGTGCCAGCAGTTACTCGAGGAGTAACTATGGCTACACCTTC. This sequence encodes CASSYSRSNYGYTF.

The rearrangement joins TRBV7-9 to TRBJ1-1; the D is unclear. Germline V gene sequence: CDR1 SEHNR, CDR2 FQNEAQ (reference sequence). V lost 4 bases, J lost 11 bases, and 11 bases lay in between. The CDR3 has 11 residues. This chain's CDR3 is CASSYEGSAFF. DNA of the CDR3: TGTGCCAGCAGCTACGAGGGTTCGGCTTTCTTT.

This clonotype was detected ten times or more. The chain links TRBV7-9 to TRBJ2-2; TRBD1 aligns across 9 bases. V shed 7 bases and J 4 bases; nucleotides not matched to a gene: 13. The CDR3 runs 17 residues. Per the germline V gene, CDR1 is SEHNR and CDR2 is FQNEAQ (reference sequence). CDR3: CASTKTGTGPGTGELFF. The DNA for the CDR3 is TGTGCCAGCACCAAGACCGGGACAGGGCCGGGCACCGGGGAGCTGTTTTTT.

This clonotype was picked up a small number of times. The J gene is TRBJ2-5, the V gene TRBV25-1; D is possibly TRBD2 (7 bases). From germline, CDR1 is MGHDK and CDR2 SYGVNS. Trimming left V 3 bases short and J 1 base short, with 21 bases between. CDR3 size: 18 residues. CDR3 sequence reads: CASSERGRASHRQETQYF. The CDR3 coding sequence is TGTGCCAGCAGTGAGAGGGGGAGGGCCTCACATCGCCAAGAGACCCAGTACTTC.

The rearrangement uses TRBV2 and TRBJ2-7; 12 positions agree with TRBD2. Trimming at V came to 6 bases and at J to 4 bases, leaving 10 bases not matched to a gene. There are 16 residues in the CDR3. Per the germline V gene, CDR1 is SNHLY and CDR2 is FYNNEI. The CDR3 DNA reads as TGTGCCAGCAGCGACCGAAATGGACTAGCGGGGTACGAGCAGTACTTC. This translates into CASSDRNGLAGYEQYF.

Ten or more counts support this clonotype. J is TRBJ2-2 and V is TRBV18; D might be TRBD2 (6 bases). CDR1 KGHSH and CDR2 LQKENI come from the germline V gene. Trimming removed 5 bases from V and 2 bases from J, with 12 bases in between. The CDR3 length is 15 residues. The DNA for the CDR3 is TGTGCCAGCTCAGAAAGGAGGGTTAACACCGGGGAGCTGTTTTTT. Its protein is CASSERRVNTGELFF.

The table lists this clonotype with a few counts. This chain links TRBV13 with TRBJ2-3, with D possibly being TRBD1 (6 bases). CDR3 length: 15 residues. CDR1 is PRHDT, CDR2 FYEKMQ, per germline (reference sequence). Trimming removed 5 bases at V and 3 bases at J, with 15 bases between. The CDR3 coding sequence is TGTGCCAGCAGCCCAACGAACAGGGAAACAGATACGCAGTATTTT. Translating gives CASSPTNRETDTQYF.

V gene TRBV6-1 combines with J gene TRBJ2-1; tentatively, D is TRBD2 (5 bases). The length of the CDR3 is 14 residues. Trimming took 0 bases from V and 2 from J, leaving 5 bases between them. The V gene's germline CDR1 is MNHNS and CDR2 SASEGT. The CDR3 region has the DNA TGTGCCAGCAGTGAAGCGGGAGCCTACAATGAGCAGTTCTTC. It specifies CASSEAGAYNEQFF.

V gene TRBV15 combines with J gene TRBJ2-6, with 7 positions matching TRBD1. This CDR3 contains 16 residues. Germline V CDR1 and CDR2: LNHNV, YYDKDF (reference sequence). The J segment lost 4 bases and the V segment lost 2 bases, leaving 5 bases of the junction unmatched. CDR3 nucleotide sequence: TGTGCCACCAGCAGACAAACAGGGGTCGGGGCCAACGTCCTGACTTTC. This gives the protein CATSRQTGVGANVLTF.

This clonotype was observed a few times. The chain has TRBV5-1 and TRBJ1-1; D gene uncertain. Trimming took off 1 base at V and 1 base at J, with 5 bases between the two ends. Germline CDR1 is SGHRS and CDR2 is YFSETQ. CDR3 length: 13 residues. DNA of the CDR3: TGCGCCAGCAGCTTGAAGAGGAACACTGAAGCTTTCTTT. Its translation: CASSLKRNTEAFF.

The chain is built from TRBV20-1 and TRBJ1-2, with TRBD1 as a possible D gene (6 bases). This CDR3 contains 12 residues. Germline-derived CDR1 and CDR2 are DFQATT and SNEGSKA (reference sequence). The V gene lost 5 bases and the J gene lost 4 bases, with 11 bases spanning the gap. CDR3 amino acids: CSAAGGAYGYTF. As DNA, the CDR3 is TGCAGTGCTGCGGGGGGGGCCTATGGCTACACCTTC.

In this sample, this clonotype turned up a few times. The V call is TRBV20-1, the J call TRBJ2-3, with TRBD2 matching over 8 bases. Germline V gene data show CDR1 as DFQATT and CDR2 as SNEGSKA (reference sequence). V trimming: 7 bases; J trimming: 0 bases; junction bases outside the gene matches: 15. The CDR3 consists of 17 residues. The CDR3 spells CSGDRKLADPSTDTQYF. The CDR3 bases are TGCAGTGGGGATCGGAAACTAGCGGACCCTAGCACAGATACGCAGTATTTT.

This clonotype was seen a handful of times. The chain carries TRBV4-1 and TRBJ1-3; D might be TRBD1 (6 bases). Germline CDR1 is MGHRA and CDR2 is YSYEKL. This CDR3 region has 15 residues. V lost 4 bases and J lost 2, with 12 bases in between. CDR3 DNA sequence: TGCGCCAGCAGCCGTATCGCAGGGGCTGGAAACACCATATATTTT. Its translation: CASSRIAGAGNTIYF.